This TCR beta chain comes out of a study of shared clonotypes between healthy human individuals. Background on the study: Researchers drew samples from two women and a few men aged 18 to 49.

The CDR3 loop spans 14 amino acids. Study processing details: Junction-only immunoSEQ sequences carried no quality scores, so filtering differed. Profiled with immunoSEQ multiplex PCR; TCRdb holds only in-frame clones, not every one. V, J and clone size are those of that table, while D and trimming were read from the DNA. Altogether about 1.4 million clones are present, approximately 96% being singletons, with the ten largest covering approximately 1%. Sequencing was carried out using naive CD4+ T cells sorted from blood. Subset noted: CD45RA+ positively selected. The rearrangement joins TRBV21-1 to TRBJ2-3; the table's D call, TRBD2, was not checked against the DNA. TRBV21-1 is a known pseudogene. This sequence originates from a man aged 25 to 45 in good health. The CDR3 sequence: CASSGRGGTDTQYF. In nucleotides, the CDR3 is TGTGCCAGCAGCGGGAGGGGGGGCACAGATACGCAGTATTTT.